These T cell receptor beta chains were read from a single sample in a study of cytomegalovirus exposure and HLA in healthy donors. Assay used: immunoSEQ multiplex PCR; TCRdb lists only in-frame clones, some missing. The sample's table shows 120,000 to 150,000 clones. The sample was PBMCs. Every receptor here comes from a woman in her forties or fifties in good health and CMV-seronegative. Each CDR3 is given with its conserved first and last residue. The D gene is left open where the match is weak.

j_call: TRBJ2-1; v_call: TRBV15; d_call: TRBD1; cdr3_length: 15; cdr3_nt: TGTGCCACCAGCAGGTTAGGACAGGGTCGCAATGAGCAGTTCTTC; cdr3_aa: CATSRLGQGRNEQFF
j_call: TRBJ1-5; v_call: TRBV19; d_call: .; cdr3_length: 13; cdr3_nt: TGTGCCAGTACGGGAGACACCCATCAGCCCCAGCATTTT; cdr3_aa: CASTGDTHQPQHF
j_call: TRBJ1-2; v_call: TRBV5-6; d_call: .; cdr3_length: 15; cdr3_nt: TGTGCCAGCAGCCCCACTTTGGGAGGGTTGAGGGGCTACACCTTC; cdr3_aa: CASSPTLGGLRGYTF
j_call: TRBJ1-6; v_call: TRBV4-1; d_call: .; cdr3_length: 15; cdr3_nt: TGCGCCAGCAGCCAAGATGGGGCTACTAATTCACCCCTCCACTTT; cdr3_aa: CASSQDGATNSPLHF
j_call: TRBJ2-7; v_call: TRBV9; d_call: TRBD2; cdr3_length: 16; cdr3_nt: TGTGCCAGCAGCCCTCCGGGACTAGCGGGAGGTTCCGAGCAGTACTTC; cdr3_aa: CASSPPGLAGGSEQYF
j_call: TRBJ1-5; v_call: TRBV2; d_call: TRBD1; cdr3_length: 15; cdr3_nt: TGTGCCAGCAGTCGCGAGGAACAGGGGATTCAGCCCCAGCATTTT; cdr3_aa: CASSREEQGIQPQHF
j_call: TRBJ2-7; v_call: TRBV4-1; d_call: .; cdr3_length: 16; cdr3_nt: TGCGCCAGCAGCCCCCAGGGGCCGCCGTATCCCTACGAGCAGTACTTC; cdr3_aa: CASSPQGPPYPYEQYF
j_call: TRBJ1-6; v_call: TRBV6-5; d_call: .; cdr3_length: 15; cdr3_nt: TGTGCCAGCCGGATACAGGGCGTCTATAATTCACCCCTCCACTTT; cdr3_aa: CASRIQGVYNSPLHF
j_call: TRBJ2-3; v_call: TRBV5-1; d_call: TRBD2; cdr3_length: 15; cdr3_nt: TGCGCCAGCAGAACTAGCGGGGGAGGCACAGATACGCAGTATTTT; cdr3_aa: CASRTSGGGTDTQYF
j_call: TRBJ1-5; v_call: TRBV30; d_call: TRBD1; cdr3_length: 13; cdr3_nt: TGTGCCTGGAGTGGTAGGGGGCGTCAGCCCCAGCATTTT; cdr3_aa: CAWSGRGRQPQHF
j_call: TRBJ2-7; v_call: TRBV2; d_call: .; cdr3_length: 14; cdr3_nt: TGTGCCAGCAGGCGGGAACCGAGCTCCTACGAGCAGTACTTC; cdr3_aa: CASRREPSSYEQYF
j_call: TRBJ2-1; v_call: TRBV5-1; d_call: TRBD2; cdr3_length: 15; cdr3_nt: TGCGCCAGCAGCTTGTCGCTAGCGGGGGATAATGAGCAGTTCTTC; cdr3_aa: CASSLSLAGDNEQFF
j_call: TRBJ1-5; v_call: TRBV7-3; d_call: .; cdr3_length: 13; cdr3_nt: TGTGCCAGCAGCTTGGATGCGGGTCAGCCCCAGCATTTT; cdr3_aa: CASSLDAGQPQHF
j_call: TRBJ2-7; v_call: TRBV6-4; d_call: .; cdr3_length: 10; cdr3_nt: TGTGCCGGACACAACTACGAGCAGTACTTC; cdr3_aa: CAGHNYEQYF
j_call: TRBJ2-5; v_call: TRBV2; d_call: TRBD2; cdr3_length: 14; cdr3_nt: TGTGCCAGCACTCCCGGGACTAGCGCAGAGACCCAGTACTTC; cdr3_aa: CASTPGTSAETQYF
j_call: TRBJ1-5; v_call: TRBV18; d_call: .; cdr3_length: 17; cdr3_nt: TGTGCCAGCTCACCCCAGGACAGTAGGGTCGGCAATCAGCCCCAGCATTTT; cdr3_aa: CASSPQDSRVGNQPQHF
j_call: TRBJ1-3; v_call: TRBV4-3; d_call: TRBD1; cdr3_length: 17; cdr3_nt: TGCGCCAGCAGCCAATTGGCGGCAGGGGGCTTAGGAAACACCATATATTTT; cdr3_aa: CASSQLAAGGLGNTIYF
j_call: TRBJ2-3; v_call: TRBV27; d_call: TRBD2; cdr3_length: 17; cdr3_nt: TGTGCCAGCAGTTTAAGGGTAGGGACTAGCGAAACAGATACGCAGTATTTT; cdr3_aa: CASSLRVGTSETDTQYF
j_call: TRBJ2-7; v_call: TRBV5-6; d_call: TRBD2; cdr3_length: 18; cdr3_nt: TGTGCCAGCAGCCCCTTCCTTGTTCGGGACGGGGGACTATACGAGCAGTACTTC; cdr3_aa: CASSPFLVRDGGLYEQYF
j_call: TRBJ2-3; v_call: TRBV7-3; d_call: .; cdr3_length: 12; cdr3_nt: TGTGCCAGCAGCCTAGACACAGATACGCAGTATTTT; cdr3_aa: CASSLDTDTQYF
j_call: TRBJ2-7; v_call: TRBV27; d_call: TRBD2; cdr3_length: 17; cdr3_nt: TGTGCCAGCAGTCCCCCCTTGAGGGAGGGCCTTTTTCGCGAGCAGTACTTC; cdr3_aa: CASSPPLREGLFREQYF
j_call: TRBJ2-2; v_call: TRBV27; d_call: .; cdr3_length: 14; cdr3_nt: TGTGCCACCTCCCCTAGTGAGAACACCGGGGAGCTGTTTTTT; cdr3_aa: CATSPSENTGELFF
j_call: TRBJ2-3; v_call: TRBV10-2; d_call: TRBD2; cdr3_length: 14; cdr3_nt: TGCGCCACCGGACTAGCGGGAGGAGGGAATACGCAGTATTTT; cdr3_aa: CATGLAGGGNTQYF
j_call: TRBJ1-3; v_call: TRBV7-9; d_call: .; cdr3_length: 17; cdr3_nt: TGTGCCAGCAGCTCCTGGGCGGGCGGGGGCGCTGGAAACACCATATATTTT; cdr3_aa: CASSSWAGGGAGNTIYF
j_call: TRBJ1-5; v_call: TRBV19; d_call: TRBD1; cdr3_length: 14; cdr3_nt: TGTGCCAGTAGTATGACAGGGGGGAATCAGCCCCAGCATTTT; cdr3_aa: CASSMTGGNQPQHF
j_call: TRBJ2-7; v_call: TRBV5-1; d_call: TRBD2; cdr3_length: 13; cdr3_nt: TGCGCCAGCAGCTTGAGTAGCGGGAACGAGCAGTACTTC; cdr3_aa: CASSLSSGNEQYF
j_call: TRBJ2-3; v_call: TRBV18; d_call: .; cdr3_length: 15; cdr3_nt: TGTGCCAGCTCACCCCCAGGGGGGCCCACAGATACGCAGTATTTT; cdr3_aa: CASSPPGGPTDTQYF
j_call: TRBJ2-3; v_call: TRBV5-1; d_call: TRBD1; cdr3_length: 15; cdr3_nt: TGCGCCAGCAGCTGGACAGGGGCCAACACAGATACGCAGTATTTT; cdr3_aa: CASSWTGANTDTQYF
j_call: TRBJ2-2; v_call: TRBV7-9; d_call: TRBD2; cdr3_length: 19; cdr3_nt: TGTGCCAGCAGCTCCTTAGCTTCCCTAGCGGGGCTTAACACCGGGGAGCTGTTTTTT; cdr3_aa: CASSSLASLAGLNTGELFF
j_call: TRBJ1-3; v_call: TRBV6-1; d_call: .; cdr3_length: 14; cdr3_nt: TGTGCCAGCAGTTTGAGAGGGTCCGGAAACACCATATATTTT; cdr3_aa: CASSLRGSGNTIYF
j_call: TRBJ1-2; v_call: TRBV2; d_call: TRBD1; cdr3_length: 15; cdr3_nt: TGTGCCAGCATCCGGGACAGGGGTATCGTGCATGGCTACACCTTC; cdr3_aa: CASIRDRGIVHGYTF
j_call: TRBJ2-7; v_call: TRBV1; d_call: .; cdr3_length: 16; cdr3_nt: TGCACCAGCAGCCAAGTGTCTAGCGTCCACTCCTACGAGCAGTACTTC; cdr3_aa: CTSSQVSSVHSYEQYF
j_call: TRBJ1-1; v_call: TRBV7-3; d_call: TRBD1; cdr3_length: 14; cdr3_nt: TGTGCCAGCAGCACAGACAGGGGAGTCACTGAAGCTTTCTTT; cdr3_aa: CASSTDRGVTEAFF
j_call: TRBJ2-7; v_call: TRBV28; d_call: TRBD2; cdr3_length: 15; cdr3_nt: TGTGCCAGCAGTTTATGGGCCAGCGGGGTCTACGAGCAGTACTTC; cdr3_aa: CASSLWASGVYEQYF
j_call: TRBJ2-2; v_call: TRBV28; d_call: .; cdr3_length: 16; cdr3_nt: TGTGCCAGCAGTCCCCCGGCCCGGGTCGGGAATGGGGAGCTGTTTTTT; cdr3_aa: CASSPPARVGNGELFF
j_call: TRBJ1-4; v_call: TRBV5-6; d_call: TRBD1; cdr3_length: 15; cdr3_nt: TGTGCCAGCAGCACGGGACAGGGGTCTGGCGAAAAACTGTTTTTT; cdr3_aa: CASSTGQGSGEKLFF
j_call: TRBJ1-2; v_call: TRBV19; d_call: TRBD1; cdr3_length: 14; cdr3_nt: TGTGCCAGTAGTCTGGACAGGGGGCACTATGGCTACACCTTC; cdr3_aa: CASSLDRGHYGYTF
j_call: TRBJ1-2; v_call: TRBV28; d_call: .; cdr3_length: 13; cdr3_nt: TGTGCCAGCAGTTTACAGACTAACTATGGCTACACCTTC; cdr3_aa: CASSLQTNYGYTF
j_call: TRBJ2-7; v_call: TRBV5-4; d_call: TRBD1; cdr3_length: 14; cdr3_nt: TGTGCCAGCAGCTTGGGATCGACAGGGTACGAGCAGTACTTC; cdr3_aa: CASSLGSTGYEQYF
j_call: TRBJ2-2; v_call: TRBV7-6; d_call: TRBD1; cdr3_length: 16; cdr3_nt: TGTGCCAGCAGCTTGGCTGGACAGGTGGTCACCGGGGAGCTGTTTTTT; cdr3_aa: CASSLAGQVVTGELFF
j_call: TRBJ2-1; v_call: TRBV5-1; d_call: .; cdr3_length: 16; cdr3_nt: TGCGCCAGCAGCTTGGAGACCGCTAGCTCCTACAATGAGCAGTTCTTC; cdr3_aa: CASSLETASSYNEQFF
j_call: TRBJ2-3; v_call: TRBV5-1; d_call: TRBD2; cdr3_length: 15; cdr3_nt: TGCGCCAGCAGCTTGGAGAGCGGGGGAACAGATACGCAGTATTTT; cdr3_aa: CASSLESGGTDTQYF
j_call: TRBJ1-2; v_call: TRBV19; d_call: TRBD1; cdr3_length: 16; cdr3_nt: TGTGCCAGTAGTAGGACGACAGGGTTACCCAACTATGGCTACACCTTC; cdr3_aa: CASSRTTGLPNYGYTF
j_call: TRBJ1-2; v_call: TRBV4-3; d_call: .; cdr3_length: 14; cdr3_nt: TGCGCCAGCAGCCAAGAGGGACATAGTGGAAGCTACACCTTC; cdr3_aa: CASSQEGHSGSYTF
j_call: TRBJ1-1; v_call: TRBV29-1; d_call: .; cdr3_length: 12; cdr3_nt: TGCAGCGTTGAGGCGGGGTACACTGAAGCTTTCTTT; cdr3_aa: CSVEAGYTEAFF
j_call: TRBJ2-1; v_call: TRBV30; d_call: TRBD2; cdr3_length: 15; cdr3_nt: TGTGCCTGGAGTGAGGGCGGGGGGGCCCACAATGAGCAGTTCTTC; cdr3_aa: CAWSEGGGAHNEQFF
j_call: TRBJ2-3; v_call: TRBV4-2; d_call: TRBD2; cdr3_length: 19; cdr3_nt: TGTGCCAGCAGCCTAACCGGACTAGCGGGAGTGAGGGTCTCAGATACGCAGTATTTT; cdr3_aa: CASSLTGLAGVRVSDTQYF
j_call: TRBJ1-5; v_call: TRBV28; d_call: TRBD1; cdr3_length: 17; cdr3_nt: TGTGCCAGCAGACATTCCGGGACAGGGATCCTCAATCAGCCCCAGCATTTT; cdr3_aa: CASRHSGTGILNQPQHF
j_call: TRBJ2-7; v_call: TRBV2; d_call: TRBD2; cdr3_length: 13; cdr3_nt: TGTGCCAGCCTTAGCGGGAGCATCTACGAGCAGTACTTC; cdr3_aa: CASLSGSIYEQYF
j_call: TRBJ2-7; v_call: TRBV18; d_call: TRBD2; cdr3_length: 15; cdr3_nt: TGTGCCAGCTCACCAAGGGGAGGGAACGGCTACGAGCAGTACTTC; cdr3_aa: CASSPRGGNGYEQYF
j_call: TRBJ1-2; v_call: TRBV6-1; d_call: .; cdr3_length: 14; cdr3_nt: TGTGCCAGCAGTGAAGATGGGCATTTCTATGGCTACACCTTC; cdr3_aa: CASSEDGHFYGYTF
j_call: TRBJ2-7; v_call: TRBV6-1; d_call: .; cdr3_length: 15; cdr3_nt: TGTGCCAGCAGCGGGATGACAGGTACCCTCTACGAGCAGTACTTC; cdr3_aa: CASSGMTGTLYEQYF
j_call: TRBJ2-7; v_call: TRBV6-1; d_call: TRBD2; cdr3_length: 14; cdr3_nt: TGTGCCAGCAGATACGGGACTAGCGGCTACGAGCAGTACTTC; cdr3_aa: CASRYGTSGYEQYF
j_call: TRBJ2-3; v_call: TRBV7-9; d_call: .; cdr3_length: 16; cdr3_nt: TGTGCCAGCACCTCGCTCTTGGGCTTTTGGACAGATACGCAGTATTTT; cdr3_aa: CASTSLLGFWTDTQYF